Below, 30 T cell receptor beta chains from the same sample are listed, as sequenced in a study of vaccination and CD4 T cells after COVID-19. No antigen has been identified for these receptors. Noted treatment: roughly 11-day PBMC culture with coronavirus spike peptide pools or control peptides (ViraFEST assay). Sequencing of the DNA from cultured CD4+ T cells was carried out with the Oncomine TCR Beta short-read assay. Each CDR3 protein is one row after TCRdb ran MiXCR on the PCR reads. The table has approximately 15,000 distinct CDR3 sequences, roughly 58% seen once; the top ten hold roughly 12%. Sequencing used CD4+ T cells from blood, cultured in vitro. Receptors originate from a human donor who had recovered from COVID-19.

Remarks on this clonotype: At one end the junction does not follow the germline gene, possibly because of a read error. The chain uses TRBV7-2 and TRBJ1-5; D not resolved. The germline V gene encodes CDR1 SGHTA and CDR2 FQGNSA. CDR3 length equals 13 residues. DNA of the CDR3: TGTGCCGGCAGCCCTACCGACCATCAGCCCCAGCATTTT. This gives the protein CAGSPTDHQPQHF.

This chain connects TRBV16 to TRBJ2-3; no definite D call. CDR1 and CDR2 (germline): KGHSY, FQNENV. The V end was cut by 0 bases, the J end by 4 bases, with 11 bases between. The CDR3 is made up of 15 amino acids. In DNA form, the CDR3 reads TGTGCCAGCAGCCAATCCCCGGGTCGCGCAGATACGCAGTATTTT. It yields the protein CASSQSPGRADTQYF.

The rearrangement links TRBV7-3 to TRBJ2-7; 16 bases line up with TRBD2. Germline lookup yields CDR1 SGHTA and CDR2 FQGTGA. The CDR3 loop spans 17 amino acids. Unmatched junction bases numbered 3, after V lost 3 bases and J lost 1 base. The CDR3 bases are TGTGCCAGCAGCTTGGGACTAGCGGGAGGGCCGTCCTACGAGCAGTACTTC. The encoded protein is CASSLGLAGGPSYEQYF. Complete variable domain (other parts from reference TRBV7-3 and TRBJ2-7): GAGVSQTPSNKVTEKGKYVELRCDPISGHTALYWYRQSLGQGPEFLIYFQGTGAADDSGLPNDRFFAVRPEGSVSTLKIQRTERGDSAVYLCASSLGLAGGPSYEQYFGPGTRLTVT.

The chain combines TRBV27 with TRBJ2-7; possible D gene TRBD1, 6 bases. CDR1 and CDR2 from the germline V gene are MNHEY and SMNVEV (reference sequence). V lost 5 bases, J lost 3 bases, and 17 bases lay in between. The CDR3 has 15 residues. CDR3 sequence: CASSISRGRGYEQYF. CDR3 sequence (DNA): TGTGCCAGCAGTATAAGTCGGGGCAGGGGCTACGAGCAGTACTTC.

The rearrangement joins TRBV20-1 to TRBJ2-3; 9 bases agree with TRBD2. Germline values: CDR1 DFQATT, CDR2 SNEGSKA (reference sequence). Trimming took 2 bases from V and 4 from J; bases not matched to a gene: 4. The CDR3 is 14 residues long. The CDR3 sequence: CSARYSGRPDTQYF. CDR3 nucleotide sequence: TGCAGTGCTAGATATAGCGGGAGACCAGATACGCAGTATTTT.

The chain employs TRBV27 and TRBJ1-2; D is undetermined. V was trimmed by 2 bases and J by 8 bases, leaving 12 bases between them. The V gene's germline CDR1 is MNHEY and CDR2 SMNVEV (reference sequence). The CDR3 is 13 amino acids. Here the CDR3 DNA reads TGTGCCAGCAGTTTAGCGGCAGGTTGGGGCTACACCTTC. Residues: CASSLAAGWGYTF.

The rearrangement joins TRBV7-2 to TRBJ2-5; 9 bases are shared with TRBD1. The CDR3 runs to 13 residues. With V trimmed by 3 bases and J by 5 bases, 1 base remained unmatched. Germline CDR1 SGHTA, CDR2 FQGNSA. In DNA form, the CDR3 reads TGTGCCAGCAGCTTGGGACAGGGCGAGACCCAGTACTTC. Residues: CASSLGQGETQYF.

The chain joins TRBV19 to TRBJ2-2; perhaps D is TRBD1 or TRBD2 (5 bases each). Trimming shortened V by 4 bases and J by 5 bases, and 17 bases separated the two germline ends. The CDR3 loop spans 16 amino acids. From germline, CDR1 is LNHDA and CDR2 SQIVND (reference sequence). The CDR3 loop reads CASSRAWDQSTGELFF. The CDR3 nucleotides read TGTGCCAGTAGTAGAGCCTGGGACCAATCAACCGGGGAGCTGTTTTTT.

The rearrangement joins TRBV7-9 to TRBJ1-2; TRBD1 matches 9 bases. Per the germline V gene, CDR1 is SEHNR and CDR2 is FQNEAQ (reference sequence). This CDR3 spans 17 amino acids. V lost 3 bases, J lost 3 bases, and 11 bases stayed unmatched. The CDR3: CASSLGAGTGRDYGYTF. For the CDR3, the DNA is TGTGCCAGCAGCTTGGGTGCTGGGACAGGGAGGGACTATGGCTACACCTTC.

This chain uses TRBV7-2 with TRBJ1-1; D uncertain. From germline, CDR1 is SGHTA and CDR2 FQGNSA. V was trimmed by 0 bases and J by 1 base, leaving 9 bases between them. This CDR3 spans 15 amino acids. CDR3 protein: CASSLASFGNTEAFF. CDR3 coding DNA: TGTGCCAGCAGCTTAGCGTCGTTTGGGAACACTGAAGCTTTCTTT.

CDR3 amino acids: CASKIRGTLDGYTF. The DNA of the CDR3 is TGTGCCAGTAAGATAAGGGGGACGTTGGATGGCTACACCTTC. The V call is TRBV19, the J call TRBJ1-2, with D possibly matching TRBD1 (6 bases). The length of the CDR3 is 14 residues. The germline V gene encodes CDR1 LNHDA and CDR2 SQIVND (reference sequence). Trimming shortened V by 7 bases and J by 6 bases, and 18 bases separated the two germline ends.

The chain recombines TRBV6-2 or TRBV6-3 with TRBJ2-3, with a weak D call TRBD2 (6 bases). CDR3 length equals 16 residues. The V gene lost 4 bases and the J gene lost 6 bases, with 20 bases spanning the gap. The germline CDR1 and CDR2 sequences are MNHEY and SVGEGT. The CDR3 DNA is TGTGCCAGCAGTTGGCCCGGAGGGCCTACGAGGGATACGCAGTATTTT. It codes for CASSWPGGPTRDTQYF.

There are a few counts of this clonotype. The CDR3 DNA reads as TGTGCCACCAGCGTCCACAGGTTTCAATACGAGCAGTACTTC. This translates into CATSVHRFQYEQYF. The rearrangement links TRBV15 to TRBJ2-7; TRBD1 is a possible D gene (5 bases). The CDR3 runs to 14 residues. Between the trimmed V and J ends, which lost 5 bases and 4 bases, there was a span of 15 bases. The V gene's germline CDR1 is LNHNV and CDR2 YYDKDF (reference sequence).

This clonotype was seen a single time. The DNA for the CDR3 is TGCAGTGCCAGGGACAGCCGTTTTGGAACTAATGAAAAACTGTTTTTT. Its protein is CSARDSRFGTNEKLFF. The gene calls are TRBV20-1 and TRBJ1-4, with 7 nucleotides matching TRBD1. Germline-derived CDR1 and CDR2 are DFQATT and SNEGSKA (reference sequence). The CDR3 totals 16 residues. J was trimmed by 1 base and V by 6 bases; bases with no gene match: 11.

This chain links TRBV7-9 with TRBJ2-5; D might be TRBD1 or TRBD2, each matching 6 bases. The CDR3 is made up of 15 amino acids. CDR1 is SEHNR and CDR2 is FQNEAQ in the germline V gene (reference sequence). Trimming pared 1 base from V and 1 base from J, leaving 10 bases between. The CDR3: CASSLEWGAQETQYF. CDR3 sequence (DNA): TGTGCCAGCAGCTTAGAGTGGGGGGCCCAAGAGACCCAGTACTTC.

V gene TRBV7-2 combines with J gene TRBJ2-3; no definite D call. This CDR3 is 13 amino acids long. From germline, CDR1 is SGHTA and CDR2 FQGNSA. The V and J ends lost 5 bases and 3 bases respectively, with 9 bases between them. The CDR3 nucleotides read TGTGCCAGCAGCCTTAACCCAACAGATACGCAGTATTTT. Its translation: CASSLNPTDTQYF. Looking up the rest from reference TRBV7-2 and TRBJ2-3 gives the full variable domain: GAGVSQSPSNKVTEKGKDVELRCDPISGHTALYWYRQSLGQGLEFLIYFQGNSAPDKSGLPSDRFSAERTGGSVSTLTIQRTQQEDSAVYLCASSLNPTDTQYFGPGTRLTVL.

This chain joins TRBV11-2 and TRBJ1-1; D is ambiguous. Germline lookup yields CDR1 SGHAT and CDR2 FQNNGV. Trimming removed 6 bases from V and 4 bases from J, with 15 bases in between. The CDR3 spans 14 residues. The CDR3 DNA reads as TGTGCCAGCAGGGTGTCGGGCGACCGCACTGAAGCTTTCTTT. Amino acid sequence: CASRVSGDRTEAFF.

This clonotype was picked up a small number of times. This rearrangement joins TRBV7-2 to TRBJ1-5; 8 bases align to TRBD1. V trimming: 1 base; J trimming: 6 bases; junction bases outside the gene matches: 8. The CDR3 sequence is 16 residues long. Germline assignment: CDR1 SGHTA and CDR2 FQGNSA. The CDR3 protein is CASSLDLAGGTQPQHF. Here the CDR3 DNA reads TGTGCCAGCAGCTTAGATCTAGCAGGGGGCACTCAGCCCCAGCATTTT.

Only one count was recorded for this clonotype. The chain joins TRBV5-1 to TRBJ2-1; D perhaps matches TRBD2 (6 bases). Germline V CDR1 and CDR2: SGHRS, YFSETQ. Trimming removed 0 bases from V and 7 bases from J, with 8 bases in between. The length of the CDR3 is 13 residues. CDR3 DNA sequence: TGCGCCAGCAGCTTGGATGGGGGGAATGAGCAGTTCTTC. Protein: CASSLDGGNEQFF. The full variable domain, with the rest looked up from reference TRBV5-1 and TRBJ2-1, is KAGVTQTPRYLIKTRGQQVTLSCSPISGHRSVSWYQQTPGQGLQFLFEYFSETQRNKGNFPGRFSGRQFSNSRSEMNVSTLELGDSALYLCASSLDGGNEQFFGPGTRLTVL.

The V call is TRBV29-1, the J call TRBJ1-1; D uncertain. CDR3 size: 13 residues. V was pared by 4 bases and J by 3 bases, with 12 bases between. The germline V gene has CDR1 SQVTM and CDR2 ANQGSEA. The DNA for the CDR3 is TGCAGCGTTGGCCCGCGGGGTGACACTGAAGCTTTCTTT. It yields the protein CSVGPRGDTEAFF.

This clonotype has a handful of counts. CDR3: CASSPGTSVYNEQFF. Written as DNA, the CDR3 is TGTGCCAGCAGCCCCGGGACTAGCGTGTACAATGAGCAGTTCTTC. V is TRBV7-2 and J is TRBJ2-1; TRBD2 agrees at 10 bases. V shed 5 bases, J shed 4 bases, and the junction held 5 bases outside the gene matches. The CDR3 has 15 amino acids. Germline V gene lookup returns CDR1 SGHTA and CDR2 FQGNSA.

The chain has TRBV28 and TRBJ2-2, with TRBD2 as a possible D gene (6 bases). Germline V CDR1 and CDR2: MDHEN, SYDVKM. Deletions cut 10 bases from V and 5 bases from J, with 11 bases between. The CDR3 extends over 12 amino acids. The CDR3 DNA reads TGTGCCACCGGGAGAAGTACCGGGGAGCTGTTTTTT. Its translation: CATGRSTGELFF. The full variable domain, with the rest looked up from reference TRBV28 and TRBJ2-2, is DVKVTQSSRYLVKRTGEKVFLECVQDMDHENMFWYRQDPGLGLRLIYFSYDVKMKEKGDIPEGYSVSREKKERFSLILESASTNQTSMYLCATGRSTGELFFGEGSRLTVL.

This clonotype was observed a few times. DNA for the CDR3: TGTGCCAGCAGTCCGACAGGACTGGGAGGCTACACCTTC. It codes for CASSPTGLGGYTF. The V and J genes are TRBV12-3 or TRBV12-4 and TRBJ1-2; TRBD1 is a possible D gene (6 bases). The V end lost 5 bases, the J end lost 8 bases, and 15 bases lay between the germline ends. This CDR3 is 13 amino acids long.

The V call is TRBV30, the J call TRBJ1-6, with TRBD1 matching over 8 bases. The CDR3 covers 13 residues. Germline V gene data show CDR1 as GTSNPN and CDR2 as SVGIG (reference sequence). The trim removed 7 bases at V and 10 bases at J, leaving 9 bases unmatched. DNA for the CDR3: TGTGCCTTCTACGGGACAGGTAGCTCACCCCTCCACTTT. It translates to CAFYGTGSSPLHF. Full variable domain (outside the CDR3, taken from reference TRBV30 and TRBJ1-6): SQTIHQWPATLVQPVGSPLSLECTVEGTSNPNLYWYRQAAGRGLQLLFYSVGIGQISSEVPQNLSASRPQDRQFILSSKKLLLSDSGFYLCAFYGTGSSPLHFGNGTRLTVT.

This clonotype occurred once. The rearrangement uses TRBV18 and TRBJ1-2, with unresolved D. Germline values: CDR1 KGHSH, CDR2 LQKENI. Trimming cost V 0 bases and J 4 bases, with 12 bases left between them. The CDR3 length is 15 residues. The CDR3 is CASSPPPDGSYGYTF. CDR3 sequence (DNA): TGTGCCAGCTCACCACCCCCAGATGGAAGCTATGGCTACACCTTC.

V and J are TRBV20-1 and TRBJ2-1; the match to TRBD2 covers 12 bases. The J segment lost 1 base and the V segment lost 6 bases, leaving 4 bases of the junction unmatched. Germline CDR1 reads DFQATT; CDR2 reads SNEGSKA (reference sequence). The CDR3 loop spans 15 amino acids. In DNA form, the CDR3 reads TGCAGTGCCCGGACTAGCGGGAAATCCTACAATGAGCAGTTCTTC. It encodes CSARTSGKSYNEQFF.

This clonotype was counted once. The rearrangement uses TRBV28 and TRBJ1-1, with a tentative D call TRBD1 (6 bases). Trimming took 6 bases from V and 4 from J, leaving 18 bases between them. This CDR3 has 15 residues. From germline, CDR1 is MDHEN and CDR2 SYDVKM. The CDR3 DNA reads TGTGCCAGCAGCCTACTACAGGGTAGGGGCACTGAAGCTTTCTTT. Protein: CASSLLQGRGTEAFF.

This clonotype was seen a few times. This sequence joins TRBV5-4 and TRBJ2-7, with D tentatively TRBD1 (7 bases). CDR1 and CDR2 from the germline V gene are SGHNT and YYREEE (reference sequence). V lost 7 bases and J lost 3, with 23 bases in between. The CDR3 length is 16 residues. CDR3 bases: TGTGCCAGCGGTCGTAAGGGGGCAGGGAGGAACTACGAGCAGTACTTC. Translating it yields CASGRKGAGRNYEQYF.

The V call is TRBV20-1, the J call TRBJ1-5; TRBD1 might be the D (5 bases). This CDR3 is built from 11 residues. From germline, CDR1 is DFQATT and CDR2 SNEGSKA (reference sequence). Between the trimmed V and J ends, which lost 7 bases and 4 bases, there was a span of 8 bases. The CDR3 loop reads CSGGTNQPQHF. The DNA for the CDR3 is TGCAGTGGGGGCACTAATCAGCCCCAGCATTTT.

CDR3 DNA: TGCGCCAGCAGCCCTTTAGCGCAACCGGGCACCGGGGAGCTGTTTTTT. This translates into CASSPLAQPGTGELFF. The chain employs TRBV5-1 and TRBJ2-2, with D perhaps TRBD2 (5 bases). This CDR3 is 16 amino acids long. The V and J ends lost 4 bases and 4 bases respectively, with 17 bases between them. Germline assignment: CDR1 SGHRS and CDR2 YFSETQ.